This T cell receptor beta chain was obtained from a study of blood T cell repertoires in COVID-19. Study context: Nucleic acid was either cDNA or gDNA, and it came from T cells, B-cell-depleted T cells, or PBMCs.

Here immunoSEQ multiplex PCR was the method, and the copy in TCRdb shows in-frame clones only, minus some. The data contain around 230,000 clones, roughly 82% of them singletons. The sample comprised peripheral blood. This TCR derives from a man aged 35-49 years who had recovered from COVID-19.

For the CDR3, the DNA is TGTGCCACCACGAGAGGAGGTGGAGGTCGCGACACTGAAGCTTTCTTT. Its translation is CATTRGGGGRDTEAFF. This chain connects TRBV2 to TRBJ1-1; no firm D call. Germline V gives CDR1 SNHLY, CDR2 FYNNEI. This CDR3 has 16 amino acids. Trimming removed 10 bases at V and 3 bases at J, with 24 bases between. Full variable domain (missing parts from reference TRBV2 and TRBJ1-1): EPEVTQTPSHQVTQMGQEVILRCVPISNHLYFYWYRQILGQKVEFLVSFYNNEISEKSEIFDDQFSVERPDGSNFTLKIRSTKLEDSAMYFCATTRGGGGRDTEAFFGQGTRLTVV.